These T cell receptor beta chains were read from a single sample in a study of blood T cell repertoires in COVID-19. Libraries were prepared by immunoSEQ multiplex PCR; TCRdb keeps only in-frame clonotypes and omits some of them. The sample comprises tens of thousands of clones, approximately 84% of which are singletons, and about 29% rests with the top ten. Sample: peripheral blood. Receptors originate from a man at least 80 years old with active or convalescent COVID-19. The CDR3 runs from the conserved cysteine through the conserved F or W. The D gene is left open where the match is weak. For some rows the clone size is stated as once, few or many, or as a class when expanded; others skip it.

V	D	size	J	CDR3	DNA
TRBV19	TRBD1	few	TRBJ2-5	CASSSLGQLETQYF	TGTGCCAGTAGTTCCCTGGGACAGCTGGAGACCCAGTACTTC
TRBV7-9	TRBD2	.	TRBJ2-7	CASSVAGGRYEQYF	TGTGCCAGCAGCGTAGCGGGGGGACGATACGAGCAGTACTTC
TRBV12-3/TRBV12-4	.	.	TRBJ2-7	CASSFLAPAEQYF	TGTGCCAGCAGTTTCTTAGCCCCTGCCGAGCAGTACTTC
TRBV13	.	.	TRBJ2-1	CASSLTGDEQFF	TGTGCCAGCAGCTTAACCGGTGATGAGCAGTTCTTC
TRBV29-1	.	.	TRBJ2-7	CSVVIEEAEEQYF	TGCAGCGTTGTGATAGAAGAAGCGGAGGAGCAGTACTTC
TRBV30	TRBD2	.	TRBJ2-5	CASRTSGQETQYF	TGTGCCTCCCGGACTAGCGGCCAAGAGACCCAGTACTTC
TRBV4-1	TRBD2	.	TRBJ2-3	CASSQESGAGTDTQYF	TGCGCCAGCAGCCAAGAGAGCGGGGCCGGGACAGATACGCAGTATTTT
TRBV20-1	.	.	TRBJ2-5	CSVSLGETQYF	TGCAGTGTTAGTCTAGGAGAGACCCAGTACTTC
TRBV6-5	.	.	TRBJ2-7	CASSYSQEQYF	TGTGCCAGCAGTTACTCACAGGAGCAGTACTTC
TRBV13	.	.	TRBJ1-2	CASSLGVVNYGYTF	TGTGCCAGCAGCTTAGGAGTAGTTAACTATGGCTACACCTTC
TRBV15	TRBD2	.	TRBJ2-3	CATGGERTQYF	TGTGCCACCGGGGGGGAACGTACGCAGTATTTT
TRBV7-8	.	once	TRBJ2-3	CASSSGTYPRGTDTQYF	TGTGCCAGCAGCTCCGGGACATATCCCCGCGGCACAGATACGCAGTATTTT
TRBV5-1	.	.	TRBJ2-7	CASSLVADTYEQYF	TGCGCCAGCAGCTTGGTAGCAGATACCTACGAGCAGTACTTC
TRBV5-4	TRBD1	once	TRBJ2-1	CASRERQGGQQAEQFF	TGTGCCAGCAGGGAACGACAAGGGGGACAGCAAGCCGAGCAGTTCTTC
TRBV27	TRBD2	.	TRBJ2-5	CASSSAGGPRLKETQYF	TGTGCCAGCAGCTCAGCGGGAGGGCCAAGATTGAAGGAGACCCAGTACTTC
TRBV28	.	.	TRBJ1-5	CASSFAGALVQPQHF	TGTGCCAGCAGTTTTGCAGGGGCGTTAGTTCAGCCCCAGCATTTT
TRBV19	.	.	TRBJ1-4	CASSPGEKLFF	TGTGCCAGTAGTCCCGGGGAAAAACTGTTTTTT
TRBV18	TRBD1	.	TRBJ1-4	CASSPPRGEKLFF	TGTGCCAGCTCACCACCCAGGGGGGAAAAACTGTTTTTT
TRBV7-2	TRBD2	once	TRBJ2-1	CASSQQRGTRYNEQFF	TGTGCCAGCAGCCAACAGCGGGGGACACGTTACAATGAGCAGTTCTTC
TRBV6-1	.	.	TRBJ1-1	CASSEARGSTEAFF	TGTGCCAGCAGTGAAGCGAGGGGGAGTACTGAAGCTTTCTTT
TRBV7-3	TRBD1	.	TRBJ2-6	CASSLRGTGSSGANVLTF	TGTGCCAGCAGCTTACGAGGGACAGGGTCCTCTGGGGCCAACGTCCTGACTTTC
TRBV6-1	TRBD2	.	TRBJ2-1	CASSEDPAGGPGEQFF	TGTGCCAGCAGTGAAGATCCCGCGGGAGGGCCGGGTGAGCAGTTCTTC
TRBV7-9	TRBD2	.	TRBJ2-5	CASSPRTSGTQTQYF	TGTGCCAGCAGCCCAAGGACTAGCGGGACTCAGACCCAGTACTTC
TRBV7-9	.	.	TRBJ2-1	CASSSGSTKQFF	TGTGCCAGCAGCTCCGGGAGCACGAAGCAGTTCTTC
TRBV19	.	.	TRBJ2-7	CASSMEGGSYEQYF	TGTGCCAGTAGTATGGAAGGCGGGTCCTACGAGCAGTACTTC
TRBV21-1	.	.	TRBJ2-1	CATPSSCSYNEQFF	TGTGCCACTCCGTCGTCCTGCTCCTACAATGAGCAGTTCTTC
TRBV19	TRBD2	.	TRBJ2-3	CASSISGFSTDTQYF	TGTGCCAGTAGTATTAGCGGGTTTAGCACAGATACGCAGTATTTT
TRBV4-2	.	.	TRBJ1-4	CASSQDQGRGGEKLFF	TGTGCCAGCAGCCAAGACCAAGGCAGGGGAGGGGAAAAACTGTTTTTT
TRBV29-1	TRBD2	.	TRBJ2-7	CSVEDTGGGPYEQYF	TGCAGCGTTGAAGATACGGGCGGGGGACCCTACGAGCAGTACTTC
TRBV5-1	TRBD1	.	TRBJ1-2	CASCTGTAANYGYTF	TGCGCCAGCTGCACGGGGACAGCTGCTAACTATGGCTACACCTTC
TRBV18	TRBD1	.	TRBJ1-2	CASSPPTGVYGYTF	TGTGCCAGCTCACCACCGACAGGGGTCTATGGCTACACCTTC
TRBV7-3	.	.	TRBJ2-7	CASSRTRGEQYF	TGTGCCAGCAGCCGGACGCGGGGCGAGCAGTACTTC
TRBV5-8	TRBD2	.	TRBJ2-1	CASSPSGRYNEQFF	TGTGCCAGCAGCCCTAGCGGGAGGTACAATGAGCAGTTCTTC
TRBV18	.	.	TRBJ1-1	CASSPIDGEAFF	TGTGCCAGCTCACCTATCGATGGCGAAGCTTTCTTT